This TCR beta chain was recorded in a study of tumor and adjacent non-tumor tissue in lung cancer. Study at large: The cohort had 12 adenocarcinoma, a couple of squamous cell and 1 small cell patients. General study points: Significantly higher TCR diversity was found in tumor than normal lung. Normal lung showed higher cumulative top 100 clone frequency than tumor.

RNA was extracted from bulk tissue without any cell sorting. Chemotherapy-naive patients with new lung cancer underwent thoracic surgery in China, August–late 2014. To note about this clonotype: What it binds is unknown. At one end the junction does not follow the germline gene, possibly because of a read error.

TCRbeta libraries were built with three rounds of nested PCR, modified from ARM-PCR. One entry per CDR3 protein results from TCRdb running MiXCR on the multiplex PCR reads. The sample carries more than 75,000 distinct CDR3 sequences, over 80% recorded once. The V gene's germline CDR1 is MNHNS and CDR2 SASEGT. CDR3 length: 13 amino acids. Sequencing input: lung tumor tissue. This chain links TRBV6-1 with TRBJ1-1; D remains ambiguous. This clonotype originated in a woman between 50 and 59 years old with non-small cell lung cancer. CDR3 in amino acids: CASSERPNNETFF. CDR3 DNA sequence: TGTGCCAGCAGTGAGCGGCCGAACAATGAAACTTTCTTT.